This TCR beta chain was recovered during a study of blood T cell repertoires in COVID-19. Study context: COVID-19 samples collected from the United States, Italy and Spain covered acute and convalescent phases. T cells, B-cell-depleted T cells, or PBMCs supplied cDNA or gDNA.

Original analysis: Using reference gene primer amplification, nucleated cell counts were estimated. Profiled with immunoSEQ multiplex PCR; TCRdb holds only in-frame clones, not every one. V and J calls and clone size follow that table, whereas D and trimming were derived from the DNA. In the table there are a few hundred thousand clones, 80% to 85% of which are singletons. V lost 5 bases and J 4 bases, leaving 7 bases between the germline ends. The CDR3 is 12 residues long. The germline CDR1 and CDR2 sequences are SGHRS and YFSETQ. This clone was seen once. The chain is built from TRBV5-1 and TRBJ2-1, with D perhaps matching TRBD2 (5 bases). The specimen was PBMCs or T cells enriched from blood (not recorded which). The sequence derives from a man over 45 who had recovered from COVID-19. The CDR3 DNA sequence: TGCGCCAGCAGTGGACTTTACAATGAGCAGTTCTTC. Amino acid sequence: CASSGLYNEQFF.